This TCR beta chain was captured in a study of shared clonotypes between healthy human individuals. As for the study in general: Contributing individuals were two females and a few males aged 18 to 49.

With unsorted samples, genomic DNA was obtained from around 98 million PBMCs. Only in-frame clones appear in the TCRdb table, and some are missing; sequencing was by immunoSEQ multiplex PCR. The sample has about 490,000 clones; about 82% are singletons. The CDR3 length is 15 residues. CDR1 SQVTM and CDR2 ANQGSEA come from the germline V gene. V lost 4 bases to trimming and J lost 4 bases, with 18 bases between them. The specimen sequenced was PBMCs. This sequence originates from a woman aged 40 to 50 in good health. Some clones in this sample may be carry-over from other donors' samples. The J gene is TRBJ2-3, the V gene TRBV29-1; D may correspond to TRBD1 or TRBD2 (5 bases each). The CDR3 spells CSVGGITITSDTQYF. The CDR3 nucleotides read TGCAGCGTTGGGGGGATCACCATTACATCAGATACGCAGTATTTT.